Listed below are T cell receptor beta chains from one sample, sequenced in a study of cytomegalovirus exposure and HLA in healthy donors. The data were produced by immunoSEQ multiplex PCR, yet TCRdb's version contains in-frame clones alone and is incomplete. There are under 50,000 clones in the sample, with 3% to 4.5% held by the top ten. The sequenced sample was PBMCs. Receptor source: a male donor in good health and CMV-seronegative. Each CDR3 is given with its conserved first and last residue. Fields, in order: CDR3 length, V gene, D gene, J gene, CDR3 DNA, CDR3 protein. A D gene is named only where the DNA matches it firmly.

length: 15; V: TRBV5-1; D: NA; J: TRBJ2-2; DNA: TGCGCCAGCAGACAAACGACAGTGGGGACCGGGGAGCTGTTTTTT; CDR3: CASRQTTVGTGELFF
length: 18; V: TRBV4-2; D: TRBD2; J: TRBJ2-3; DNA: TGTGCCAGCAGCCAAAAAAGCGGGGGGGCTTTGGCTTTAGATACGCAGTATTTT; CDR3: CASSQKSGGALALDTQYF
length: 12; V: TRBV2; D: NA; J: TRBJ1-6; DNA: TGTGCCAGCTCTGGGCCTTCTTCACCCCTCCACTTT; CDR3: CASSGPSSPLHF
length: 15; V: TRBV9; D: TRBD1; J: TRBJ2-1; DNA: TGTGCCAGCAGCGTAGATGGCAGGGGGCTTTACGAGCAGTTCTTC; CDR3: CASSVDGRGLYEQFF
length: 12; V: TRBV6-6; D: NA; J: TRBJ1-1; DNA: TGTGCCAGCAGCCGCGAGGACACTGAAGCTTTCTTT; CDR3: CASSREDTEAFF
length: 14; V: TRBV19; D: NA; J: TRBJ2-5; DNA: TGTGCCAGTAGTAGTCCCACCCAGGAAGAGACCCAGTACTTC; CDR3: CASSSPTQEETQYF
length: 16; V: TRBV19; D: TRBD1; J: TRBJ2-7; DNA: TGTGCCAGTAGTTTCGTACACAGGGGGCTTGGCTACGAGCAGTACTTC; CDR3: CASSFVHRGLGYEQYF
length: 14; V: TRBV21-1; D: NA; J: TRBJ1-1; DNA: TGTGCCAGCAGCGCCGGGGTCGCGAACACTGAAGCTTTCTTT; CDR3: CASSAGVANTEAFF
length: 16; V: TRBV5-1; D: NA; J: TRBJ2-5; DNA: TGCGCCAGCAGCTTGGAGTTCCGACTGATGCAAGAGACCCAGTACTTC; CDR3: CASSLEFRLMQETQYF
length: 13; V: TRBV19; D: NA; J: TRBJ1-5; DNA: TGTGCCAGTAAGGGGACTTTGAATCAGCCCCAGCATTTT; CDR3: CASKGTLNQPQHF
length: 14; V: TRBV7-2; D: NA; J: TRBJ1-6; DNA: TGTGCCAGCAGCTTAAAAAATCGCGGTTCACCCCTCCACTTT; CDR3: CASSLKNRGSPLHF
length: 18; V: TRBV9; D: NA; J: TRBJ1-4; DNA: TGTGCCAGCAGCCCAAGAGGGGGGGCAGGGAAAACTAATGAAAAACTGTTTTTT; CDR3: CASSPRGGAGKTNEKLFF
length: 15; V: TRBV6-5; D: TRBD1; J: TRBJ1-6; DNA: TGTGCCAGCAGTATCGACAGGGTGGAGAATTCACCCCTCCACTTT; CDR3: CASSIDRVENSPLHF
length: 14; V: TRBV2; D: NA; J: TRBJ1-5; DNA: TGTGCCAGCTCGTCCAGGGGACGAGATCAGCCCCAGCATTTT; CDR3: CASSSRGRDQPQHF
length: 13; V: TRBV4-1; D: TRBD2; J: TRBJ2-5; DNA: TGCGCCAGCAGCCAAGATCCCGGGAGGGAGCAGTACTTC; CDR3: CASSQDPGREQYF
length: 16; V: TRBV6-4; D: NA; J: TRBJ2-1; DNA: TGTGCCAGCAGTGACCACCCTAGGTCTGTCTCCAATGAGCAGTTCTTC; CDR3: CASSDHPRSVSNEQFF
length: 16; V: TRBV19; D: NA; J: TRBJ1-4; DNA: TGTGCCAGTAGTTCTATCAGCGGACCGTTGGGGGAAAAACTGTTTTTT; CDR3: CASSSISGPLGEKLFF
length: 15; V: TRBV19; D: NA; J: TRBJ1-1; DNA: TGTGCCAGTAGTATAGCCAGGGGAGTGAACACTGAAGCTTTCTTT; CDR3: CASSIARGVNTEAFF
length: 13; V: TRBV7-9; D: NA; J: TRBJ1-1; DNA: TGTGCCAGCAGGCAAGGGGGTAACACTGAAGCTTTCTTT; CDR3: CASRQGGNTEAFF
length: 14; V: TRBV19; D: NA; J: TRBJ2-7; DNA: TGTGCCAGTAGTATAGGGGCAGGCTCCTACGAGCAGTACTTC; CDR3: CASSIGAGSYEQYF
length: 13; V: TRBV6-5; D: TRBD1; J: TRBJ2-7; DNA: TGTGCCAGCACTAGGACAGGGACCTACGAGCAGTACTTC; CDR3: CASTRTGTYEQYF
length: 12; V: TRBV30; D: NA; J: TRBJ2-2; DNA: TGTGCCTGGAGTCGGACATCCGGGGAGCTGTTTTTT; CDR3: CAWSRTSGELFF